The clone carrying this T cell receptor (beta chain) has only one observation. Its antigen is as yet unknown. The CDR3 does not close with the conserved phenylalanine or tryptophan, likely indicating a read error. These data belong to a study of tumor-infiltrating lymphocytes in primary liver carcinoma. Overall study context: Sample yields of productive TCRbeta reads, ranging from roughly 3.5 to 7.13 million, were similar across tissue types. Study-level findings and limits: The overlap of tumor-adjacent and tumor-blood pairs was smaller than that of tumor region pairs.

TCR beta cDNA came from roughly 0.45 ug total RNA, primed with a constant-region primer. A slightly modified ARM-PCR protocol with three nested multiplex PCR rounds produced these TCR beta libraries. Primers for the first two PCR rounds were TRBV1-TRBV30 forward primers and a C-beta reverse primer (around 10 cycles per round). TCRdb analysed the multiplex PCR reads with MiXCR anew, one entry per CDR3 protein. Of fewer than 250,000 distinct CDR3 sequences detected, 85% appear once; the ten largest clones hold 18%. The CDR3 is 13 residues long. Trimming removed 6 bases from V and 0 bases from J, with 6 bases in between. Each 20-30 mg portion of unsorted bulk tissue served as the source for co-extraction of RNA and DNA. Chronic HBV infection, which was untreated, was present in the patients. More than 75% viable tumor cells made up every tumor sample.

The sample taken for sequencing was tumor tissue from primary liver carcinoma. This sequence originates from a man aged 35 to 55 with primary liver carcinoma and hepatitis B virus infection. The chain uses TRBV12-3 or TRBV12-4 and TRBJ1-3; no clear D. The CDR3 is CASSTSSGNTIYL. The CDR3 coding sequence is TGTGCCAGCAGCACGAGCTCTGGAAACACCATATATCTT.